One and the same sample provided the 3 T cell receptor beta chains below, sequenced in a study of Ad26.COV2.S vaccination and SARS-CoV-2 variants. Clones were read by immunoSEQ multiplex PCR, and TCRdb kept only the in-frame ones, dropping some. In the table there are approximately 480,000 clones, 87% of which are singletons. Indicated treatment: some 20 received Ad26.COV2.S at low or high dose, single or two shots; five or six received placebo; per-sample allocation not given. After the first vaccine or placebo injection, samples were drawn on day 63. This specimen was peripheral blood, taken in a trial of Ad26.COV2.S vaccine versus placebo. Source of these receptors: a person aged 18 to 59 who received the Ad26.COV2.S COVID-19 vaccine or a placebo.

This chain connects TRBV29-1 to TRBJ2-7; D may correspond to TRBD1 or TRBD2 (6 bases each). V was pared by 6 bases and J by 6 bases, with 18 bases between. Germline CDR1 is SQVTM and CDR2 is ANQGSEA. The CDR3 is made up of 13 amino acids. Written as DNA, the CDR3 is TGCAGCGTCGGGGGCCTGGGGGGACGCGAGCAGTACTTC. Amino acid sequence: CSVGGLGGREQYF.

The chain links TRBV28 to TRBJ2-3; 8 bases agree with TRBD2. V lost 6 bases to trimming and J lost 6 bases; unmatched junction nucleotides: 5. Germline V gene lookup returns CDR1 MDHEN and CDR2 SYDVKM. This CDR3 is 13 amino acids long. CDR3 loop: CASSPGGRDTQYF. The DNA for the CDR3 is TGTGCCAGCAGCCCGGGGGGGAGGGATACGCAGTATTTT.

CDR3 bases: TGTGCCAGTAGGAGGGACAGGATGGGCTACGAGCAGTACTTC. Encoded protein: CASRRDRMGYEQYF. The chain recombines TRBV19 with TRBJ2-7; 8 nucleotides agree with TRBD1. Germline V CDR1 and CDR2: LNHDA, SQIVND (reference sequence). This CDR3 is built from 14 residues. Trimming cost V 6 bases and J 3 bases; bases outside gene matches: 7. Combining the CDR3 with reference TRBV19 and TRBJ2-7 gives the whole variable domain DGGITQSPKYLFRKEGQNVTLSCEQNLNHDAMYWYRQDPGQGLRLIYYSQIVNDFQKGDIAEGYSVSREKKESFPLTVTSAQKNPTAFYLCASRRDRMGYEQYFGPGTRLTVT.